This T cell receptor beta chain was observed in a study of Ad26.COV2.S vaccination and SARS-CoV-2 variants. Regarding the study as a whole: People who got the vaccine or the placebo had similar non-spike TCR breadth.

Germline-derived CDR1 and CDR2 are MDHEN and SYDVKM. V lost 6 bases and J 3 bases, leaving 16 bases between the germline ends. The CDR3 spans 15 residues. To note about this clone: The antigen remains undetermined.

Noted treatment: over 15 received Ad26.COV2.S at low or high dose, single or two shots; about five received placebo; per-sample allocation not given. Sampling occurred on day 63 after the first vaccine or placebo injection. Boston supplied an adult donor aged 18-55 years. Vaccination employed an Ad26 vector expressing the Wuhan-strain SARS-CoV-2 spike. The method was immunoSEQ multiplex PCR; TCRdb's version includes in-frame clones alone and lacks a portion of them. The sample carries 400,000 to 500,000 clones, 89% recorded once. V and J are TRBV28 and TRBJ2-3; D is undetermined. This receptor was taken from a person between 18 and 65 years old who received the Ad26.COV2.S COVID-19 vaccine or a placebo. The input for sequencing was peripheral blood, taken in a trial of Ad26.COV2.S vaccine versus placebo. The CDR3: CASRPWVDGTDTQYF. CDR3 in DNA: TGTGCCAGCAGACCCTGGGTTGATGGGACAGATACGCAGTATTTT.